The next 18 T cell receptor beta chains were all read from a single sample in a study of cytomegalovirus exposure and HLA in healthy donors. Primers included in the PCR were 60 Vbeta and 13 Jbeta primers. Only in-frame clones appear in the TCRdb table, and some are missing; sequencing was by immunoSEQ multiplex PCR. Counted here are under 200,000 clones, roughly 80% occurring once; the ten biggest clones make up about 2.3%. The sequencing input was PBMCs. The receptors stem from a female donor in good health and CMV-seronegative.

V is TRBV5-1 and J is TRBJ1-2; D possibly corresponds to TRBD1 (6 bases). CDR3 length equals 17 residues. Germline loops: CDR1 SGHRS, CDR2 YFSETQ. Trimming stripped 0 bases from V and 6 bases from J, with 21 bases between. The CDR3 protein is CASSLEQGSSYQDGYTF. The CDR3 DNA reads TGCGCCAGCAGCTTGGAACAGGGTTCATCTTATCAAGATGGCTACACCTTC.

The gene calls are TRBV30 and TRBJ2-7; 9 positions agree with TRBD1. The length of the CDR3 is 15 residues. From germline, CDR1 is GTSNPN and CDR2 SVGIG (reference sequence). V shed 2 bases, J shed 0 bases, and the junction held 5 bases outside the gene matches. CDR3 in DNA: TGTGCCTGGAGTACGGACAGGGGCCTCTCCTACGAGCAGTACTTC. Amino acid sequence: CAWSTDRGLSYEQYF.

This clone has only one observation. This rearrangement joins TRBV30 to TRBJ2-4; 11 bases align to TRBD1. The CDR3 extends over 12 amino acids. J lost 6 bases, V lost 5 bases, and 0 bases had no gene match. Germline CDR1 reads GTSNPN; CDR2 reads SVGIG (reference sequence). CDR3 coding DNA: TGTGCCTGGGGGACAGGGGGAAACATTCAGTACTTC. Translating it yields CAWGTGGNIQYF.

The chain combines TRBV7-6 with TRBJ1-5; D remains unclear. Germline V lookup: CDR1 SGHVS, CDR2 FNYEAQ. The CDR3 loop spans 16 amino acids. V lost 2 bases, J lost 3 bases, and 14 bases lay in between. CDR3 sequence (DNA): TGTGCCAGCAGCTTAAAGTCGAGAAACGCCAATCAGCCCCAGCATTTT. Protein sequence: CASSLKSRNANQPQHF.

This clone was seen just once. V usage is TRBV6-5 and J usage is TRBJ1-5, with D perhaps matching TRBD1 (6 bases). V lost 0 bases and J 4 bases, leaving 10 bases between the germline ends. The CDR3 is made up of 15 amino acids. Germline assignment: CDR1 MNHEY and CDR2 SVGAGI. CDR3 bases: TGTGCCAGCAGTTACTCGGGGGGGCGGAATCAGCCCCAGCATTTT. It yields the protein CASSYSGGRNQPQHF.

The chain uses TRBV19 and TRBJ2-7; TRBD1 matches 12 bases. V shed 6 bases and J 5 bases; nucleotides not matched to a gene: 8. The CDR3 runs 15 residues. Germline V gene lookup returns CDR1 LNHDA and CDR2 SQIVND (reference sequence). The CDR3 protein is CASRPRGTGGHEQYF. The CDR3 region has the DNA TGTGCCAGTAGACCCCGGGGGACAGGGGGCCACGAGCAGTACTTC.

The sample holds a few counts of this clone. The chain carries TRBV28 and TRBJ2-1; perhaps TRBD1 as D (5 bases). V lost 3 bases to trimming and J lost 7 bases, with 13 bases between them. The CDR3 is 14 amino acids. Germline V gene sequence: CDR1 MDHEN, CDR2 SYDVKM. This CDR3 is CASSFQGGTNEQFF. CDR3 sequence (DNA): TGTGCCAGCAGTTTTCAGGGCGGTACAAATGAGCAGTTCTTC.

As regards this clone: Relative to the germline gene, one junction end is altered; a read error may explain this. The chain links TRBV27 to TRBJ2-2, with TRBD1 matching 7 bases. CDR3 length equals 18 residues. From germline, CDR1 is MNHEY and CDR2 SMNVEV (reference sequence). CDR3 DNA sequence: TGTGCCAGCAGTTTATCGGTTGGACAGGTGGAGAACACCGAGGAGCTGTTTTTT. It translates to CASSLSVGQVENTEELFF.

This chain links TRBV11-2 with TRBJ1-2; the D is unclear. This CDR3 has 13 residues. Looked up from germline, CDR1 is SGHAT and CDR2 is FQNNGV. Trimming stripped 3 bases from V and 5 bases from J, with 10 bases between. The DNA for the CDR3 is TGTGCCAGCAGCTTGTCTGGGAGGTATGGCTACACCTTC. Its translation is CASSLSGRYGYTF.

This clone was detected only once. The chain joins TRBV2 to TRBJ1-5; 7 bases agree with TRBD1. Germline values: CDR1 SNHLY, CDR2 FYNNEI. The CDR3 contains 14 residues. Germline trimming cut 6 bases from V and 2 bases from J; bases unmatched to any gene: 4. CDR3 amino acids: CASRAGGRNQPQHF. In DNA form, the CDR3 reads TGTGCCAGCAGGGCAGGGGGACGCAATCAGCCCCAGCATTTT.

The count of this clone is one. Other DNA sequences in the same sample also yield this CDR3. This chain joins TRBV2 and TRBJ2-7; TRBD2 matches at 10 bases. CDR1 and CDR2 from the germline V gene are SNHLY and FYNNEI. With 6 bases clipped from V and 5 bases from J, the junction kept 7 bases outside the gene matches. CDR3 length: 14 residues. The CDR3 sequence: CASRIAGGTNEQYF. The CDR3 region has the DNA TGTGCCAGCAGGATAGCGGGAGGAACCAACGAGCAGTACTTC.

This chain uses TRBV5-5 with TRBJ2-1, with 9 bases that match TRBD1. Germline CDR1 is SGHKS and CDR2 is YYEKEE (reference sequence). The CDR3 has 14 amino acids. The J segment lost 5 bases and the V segment lost 4 bases, leaving 4 bases of the junction unmatched. CDR3 protein: CASSPGQGHNEQFF. The CDR3 DNA follows: TGTGCCAGCAGCCCGGGACAGGGTCACAATGAGCAGTTCTTC. Combining the CDR3 with reference TRBV5-5 and TRBJ2-1 gives the whole variable domain DAGVTQSPTHLIKTRGQQVTLRCSPISGHKSVSWYQQVLGQGPQFIFQYYEKEERGRGNFPDRFSARQFPNYSSELNVNALLLGDSALYLCASSPGQGHNEQFFGPGTRLTVL.

The CDR3 DNA reads TGTGCCATCAGTGGGGGCTCCCTCGCAGATACGCAGTATTTT. Translating gives CAISGGSLADTQYF. This chain joins TRBV10-3 and TRBJ2-3; D possibly corresponds to TRBD1 (5 bases). The V end lost 4 bases, the J end lost 4 bases, and 12 bases lay between the germline ends. The germline CDR1 and CDR2 sequences are ENHRY and SYGVKD. The CDR3 runs to 14 residues.

V and J are TRBV9 and TRBJ2-7; weak D call: TRBD2 (6 bases). V lost 3 bases, J lost 2 bases, and 15 bases lay in between. Germline-derived CDR1 and CDR2 are SGDLS and YYNGEE. This CDR3 is 15 amino acids long. The CDR3 DNA sequence: TGTGCCAGCAGCGCGTCCGGGACTGACGCCTACGAGCAGTACTTC. This gives the protein CASSASGTDAYEQYF. Drawing the rest from reference TRBV9 and TRBJ2-7, the complete variable domain is DSGVTQTPKHLITATGQRVTLRCSPRSGDLSVYWYQQSLDQGLQFLIQYYNGEERAKGNILERFSAQQFPDLHSELNLSSLELGDSALYFCASSASGTDAYEQYFGPGTRLTVT.

The J gene is TRBJ2-5, the V gene TRBV27; 7 bases map to TRBD1. Germline V CDR1 and CDR2: MNHEY, SMNVEV (reference sequence). This CDR3 is 14 amino acids long. V lost 5 bases to trimming and J lost 3 bases; unmatched junction nucleotides: 6. The CDR3 sequence: CASSNRGKKETQYF. In DNA, the CDR3 is TGTGCCAGCAGTAACAGGGGAAAGAAAGAGACCCAGTACTTC.

The table lists this clone with a few counts. The chain recombines TRBV5-1 with TRBJ2-1, with 10 bases matching TRBD2. The junction had 6 bases not matched to a gene; V was cut back by 2 bases and J by 1 base. Germline V gene lookup returns CDR1 SGHRS and CDR2 YFSETQ. CDR3 size: 17 residues. For the CDR3, the DNA is TGCGCCAGCAGCTTAAAAGCTAGCGGGAGATCCTACAATGAGCAGTTCTTC. Protein: CASSLKASGRSYNEQFF.

The J gene is TRBJ2-1, the V gene TRBV6-4; 10 bases match TRBD2. V lost 5 bases to trimming and J lost 1 base; unmatched junction nucleotides: 11. The CDR3 is made up of 18 amino acids. Germline loops: CDR1 MRHNA, CDR2 SNTAGT. The CDR3, as DNA: TGTGCCAGCAGTCCCGGGACTAGCGCTAGATCTTCCTACAATGAGCAGTTCTTC. Its protein is CASSPGTSARSSYNEQFF.

The J gene is TRBJ2-1, the V gene TRBV27; no clear D gene. This CDR3 comprises 15 residues. V was trimmed by 0 bases and J by 2 bases, leaving 8 bases between them. CDR1 and CDR2 from the germline V gene are MNHEY and SMNVEV (reference sequence). Here the CDR3 reads CASSLSGVAYNEQFF. DNA of the CDR3: TGTGCCAGCAGTTTATCCGGAGTAGCCTACAATGAGCAGTTCTTC.